The 25 T cell receptor beta chains in this list originate from one sample, sequenced in a study of Graves' ophthalmopathy and Graves' hyperthyroidism. The authors amplified TCR beta CDR3 regions, and they did so from RNA transcripts for repertoire sequencing. HTBI-primed RT-PCR formed the first round, and a multiplex PCR formed the second. One entry per CDR3 protein results from TCRdb running MiXCR on the multiplex PCR reads. The sample includes a few hundred thousand distinct CDR3 sequences, less than 45% of them seen just once. Sequencing was performed on peripheral blood or thyroid tissue (not recorded which). The receptors originated from an adult man with Graves' hyperthyroidism.

V gene TRBV28 combines with J gene TRBJ1-2, with 9 bases fitting TRBD1. The CDR3 is 16 residues long. V was clipped by 2 bases and J by 4 bases; unmatched bases: 8. Germline V gene data show CDR1 as MDHEN and CDR2 as SYDVKM. The DNA for the CDR3 is TGTGCCAGCAGTTTAGGACAGGGGAGGATGCCCTATGGCTACACCTTC. Protein sequence: CASSLGQGRMPYGYTF.

The chain joins TRBV12-3 or TRBV12-4 to TRBJ2-5; TRBD1 is a possible D gene (7 bases). Trimming took off 2 bases at V and 5 bases at J, with 18 bases between the two ends. This CDR3 comprises 16 residues. The DNA for the CDR3 is TGTGCCAGCAGTTTAATCCCAGGGGGACTCCCGGAGACCCAGTACTTC. Translated, it gives CASSLIPGGLPETQYF.

The chain is built from TRBV6-5 and TRBJ2-3, with D uncertain. The CDR3 contains 13 residues. Per the germline V gene, CDR1 is MNHEY and CDR2 is SVGAGI. V lost 0 bases to trimming and J lost 3 bases, with 4 bases between them. CDR3 loop: CASSYSPTDTQYF. The CDR3 nucleotides read TGTGCCAGCAGTTACTCCCCAACAGATACGCAGTATTTT.

This clonotype was observed at least ten times. The chain employs TRBV7-9 and TRBJ2-5; 12 bases are a match to TRBD1. The CDR3 runs to 19 residues. The J segment lost 5 bases and the V segment lost 5 bases, leaving 18 bases of the junction unmatched. Germline V lookup: CDR1 SEHNR, CDR2 FQNEAQ (reference sequence). CDR3 nucleotide sequence: TGTGCCAGCAGCGAACTTGGCCCCGGGACAGGGGGCGTGGGGGAGACCCAGTACTTC. Translated, it gives CASSELGPGTGGVGETQYF. Full variable domain (rest looked up from reference TRBV7-9 and TRBJ2-5): DTGVSQNPRHKITKRGQNVTFRCDPISEHNRLYWYRQTLGQGPEFLTYFQNEAQLEKSRLLSDRFSAERPKGSFSTLEIQRTEQGDSAMYLCASSELGPGTGGVGETQYFGPGTRLLVL.

This clonotype was detected many times. The chain links TRBV15 to TRBJ2-7; 10 bases match TRBD2. The CDR3 contains 17 residues. Germline CDR1 and CDR2: LNHNV and YYDKDF (reference sequence). V was pared by 0 bases and J by 6 bases, with 11 bases of the junction left unmatched. CDR3 coding DNA: TGTGCCACCAGCAGAGATCCCGCTAGCGGGAGTTTCTCCGAGCAGTACTTC. Amino acid sequence: CATSRDPASGSFSEQYF.

At least ten counts were recorded for this clonotype. This sequence joins TRBV20-1 and TRBJ2-7; D remains ambiguous. The CDR3 has 13 amino acids. The V gene lost 3 bases and the J gene lost 5 bases, with 14 bases spanning the gap. Germline V gene lookup returns CDR1 DFQATT and CDR2 SNEGSKA (reference sequence). This CDR3 reads CSASPAWKHEQYF. The CDR3 bases are TGCAGTGCTAGTCCGGCCTGGAAACACGAGCAGTACTTC.

The gene calls are TRBV25-1 and TRBJ1-4; possible D gene TRBD1, 5 bases. The length of the CDR3 is 19 residues. The ends were cut back, 5 bases at V and 0 bases at J, with 22 bases in the middle. Germline-derived CDR1 and CDR2 are MGHDK and SYGVNS. CDR3 region: CASSPPLGGRSTTNEKLFF. CDR3 in DNA: TGTGCCAGCAGTCCACCGCTCGGGGGGAGATCCACAACTAATGAAAAACTGTTTTTT. Combining the CDR3 with reference TRBV25-1 and TRBJ1-4 gives the whole variable domain EADIYQTPRYLVIGTGKKITLECSQTMGHDKMYWYQQDPGMELHLIHYSYGVNSTEKGDLSSESTVSRIRTEHFPLTLESARPSHTSQYLCASSPPLGGRSTTNEKLFFGSGTQLSVL.

This clonotype was counted at least ten times. The chain employs TRBV6-1 and TRBJ1-6; TRBD1 matches at 7 bases. The germline gives CDR1 MNHNS, CDR2 SASEGT. The CDR3 is 16 residues long. J lost 9 bases, V lost 2 bases, and 10 bases had no gene match. The CDR3 DNA sequence: TGTGCCAGCAGTGAATCATTCGGCAGGGGGTTTTCACCCCTCCACTTT. Amino acids: CASSESFGRGFSPLHF.

The chain recombines TRBV29-1 with TRBJ2-1, with 14 bases that match TRBD2. The CDR3 consists of 15 residues. V lost 6 bases and J lost 4; bases outside the gene matches: 5. CDR1 SQVTM and CDR2 ANQGSEA come from the germline V gene. The CDR3 reads CSVRLAGGLYNEQFF. CDR3 coding DNA: TGCAGCGTCAGACTAGCGGGGGGGTTATACAATGAGCAGTTCTTC.

This chain joins TRBV24-1 and TRBJ2-5; 7 nucleotides agree with TRBD1. Germline CDR1 is KGHDR and CDR2 is SFDVKD. With 7 bases clipped from V and 1 base from J, the junction kept 5 bases outside the gene matches. The CDR3 spans 14 residues. The CDR3 reads CATSRWDSQETQYF. The CDR3 nucleotides read TGTGCCACCAGCCGGTGGGACAGCCAAGAGACCCAGTACTTC.

The chain links TRBV10-3 to TRBJ2-2, with D possibly being TRBD1 (6 bases). The CDR3 covers 14 residues. The V gene lost 6 bases and the J gene lost 3 bases, with 11 bases spanning the gap. Germline V gene data show CDR1 as ENHRY and CDR2 as SYGVKD. The CDR3 region has the DNA TGTGCCATCAGGGCGGACAGCGACACCGGGGAGCTGTTTTTT. This codes for CAIRADSDTGELFF.

This clonotype was detected ten times or more. This chain links TRBV19 with TRBJ1-1, with a possible D match to TRBD1 (6 bases). Germline assignment: CDR1 LNHDA and CDR2 SQIVND (reference sequence). Trimming removed 7 bases from V and 3 bases from J, with 21 bases in between. The CDR3 covers 16 residues. As DNA, the CDR3 is TGTGCCAGTACCTGGAACACAGGGTCTCTGGACACTGAAGCTTTCTTT. Its protein is CASTWNTGSLDTEAFF.

This clonotype has at least ten counts. The chain links TRBV25-1 to TRBJ2-7; possibly TRBD1 or TRBD2 for D (6 bases each). This CDR3 comprises 11 residues. From germline, CDR1 is MGHDK and CDR2 SYGVNS. Trimming removed 8 bases at V and 5 bases at J, with 10 bases between. CDR3 loop: CASVRGHEQYF. As DNA, the CDR3 is TGTGCCAGCGTACGGGGGCACGAGCAGTACTTC.

The V gene is TRBV24-1, the J gene TRBJ1-5; 7 bases line up with TRBD1. CDR1 and CDR2 from the germline V gene are KGHDR and SFDVKD. J was trimmed by 2 bases and V by 1 base; bases with no gene match: 1. The CDR3 sequence is 15 residues long. CDR3 sequence reads: CATSDLGTGNQPQHF. The CDR3 DNA reads TGTGCCACCAGTGATTTAGGGACAGGCAATCAGCCCCAGCATTTT.

This clonotype was seen repeatedly, ten times or more. The chain joins TRBV29-1 to TRBJ1-1, with D unresolved. Deletions cut 0 bases from V and 7 bases from J, with 9 bases between. The CDR3 has 12 amino acids. CDR1 is SQVTM, CDR2 ANQGSEA, per germline. Here the CDR3 reads CSVEDRSFEAFF. The CDR3 DNA follows: TGCAGCGTTGAAGATCGATCCTTTGAAGCTTTCTTT.

The chain uses TRBV6-1 and TRBJ1-2; 8 positions agree with TRBD1. Trimming removed 8 bases from V and 4 bases from J; junction bases left unmatched: 15. Germline values: CDR1 MNHNS, CDR2 SASEGT. CDR3 length: 16 residues. The CDR3 coding sequence is TGTGCCAGCGTGGGGGGTCGGACAGGGCTGGGCTATGGCTACACCTTC. Residues: CASVGGRTGLGYGYTF.

The chain has TRBV5-1 and TRBJ2-3; 7 bases match TRBD2. The germline CDR1 and CDR2 sequences are SGHRS and YFSETQ. The ends lost 4 bases at V and 3 bases at J; junction bases unmatched: 8. This CDR3 is built from 15 residues. This chain's CDR3 is CASSRKLAPTDTQYF. In nucleotides, the CDR3 is TGCGCCAGCAGCCGCAAACTAGCGCCTACAGATACGCAGTATTTT. The whole variable domain, remainder taken from reference TRBV5-1 and TRBJ2-3, is KAGVTQTPRYLIKTRGQQVTLSCSPISGHRSVSWYQQTPGQGLQFLFEYFSETQRNKGNFPGRFSGRQFSNSRSEMNVSTLELGDSALYLCASSRKLAPTDTQYFGPGTRLTVL.

This clonotype was detected ten times or more. CDR3: CASSVQGGAETQYF. The DNA of the CDR3 is TGTGCCAGCAGCGTACAGGGGGGGGCAGAGACCCAGTACTTC. This sequence joins TRBV9 and TRBJ2-5; the D gene could be TRBD1 or TRBD2 (7 bases each). CDR3 size: 14 residues. V was clipped by 1 base and J by 4 bases, with 11 bases between them. CDR1 is SGDLS and CDR2 is YYNGEE in the germline V gene. The whole variable domain, remainder taken from reference TRBV9 and TRBJ2-5, is DSGVTQTPKHLITATGQRVTLRCSPRSGDLSVYWYQQSLDQGLQFLIQYYNGEERAKGNILERFSAQQFPDLHSELNLSSLELGDSALYFCASSVQGGAETQYFGPGTRLLVL.

Comment on this clonotype: A much more abundant neighbour one base away suggests this may be a read error. The chain couples TRBV7-9 to TRBJ1-3, with D unclear. The CDR3 sequence is 13 residues long. V lost 5 bases and J lost 11, with 16 bases in between. Germline V lookup: CDR1 SEHNR, CDR2 FQNEAQ (reference sequence). The CDR3 protein is CASSDGIGNAIYF. CDR3 nucleotide sequence: TGTGCCAGCAGCGATGGGATAGGTAACGCCATATATTTT. Drawing the rest from reference TRBV7-9 and TRBJ1-3, the complete variable domain is DTGVSQNPRHKITKRGQNVTFRCDPISEHNRLYWYRQTLGQGPEFLTYFQNEAQLEKSRLLSDRFSAERPKGSFSTLEIQRTEQGDSAMYLCASSDGIGNAIYFGEGSWLTVV.

This clonotype was picked up a small number of times. CDR3 protein: CASSYLTGGTLEAFF. The CDR3 bases are TGTGCCAGCAGTTACTTAACGGGGGGCACCTTGGAAGCTTTCTTT. V and J are TRBV6-5 and TRBJ1-1, with a possible D match to TRBD1 (6 bases). V was clipped by 1 base and J by 8 bases, with 17 bases between them. The germline V gene has CDR1 MNHEY and CDR2 SVGAGI. The CDR3 is made up of 15 amino acids.

V and J are TRBV20-1 and TRBJ1-2, with D perhaps matching TRBD1 (6 bases). Per the germline V gene, CDR1 is DFQATT and CDR2 is SNEGSKA (reference sequence). This CDR3 is 13 amino acids long. V lost 3 bases to trimming and J lost 7 bases, with 15 bases between them. The CDR3 reads CSASVSGAVGYTF. CDR3 nucleotides: TGCAGTGCTAGTGTCTCAGGGGCGGTTGGCTACACCTTC.

This rearrangement joins TRBV10-3 to TRBJ2-5, with TRBD1 identical over 10 bases. Germline loops: CDR1 ENHRY, CDR2 SYGVKD. The V segment lost 10 bases and the J segment 9 bases; nucleotides outside the gene matches: 11. The CDR3 loop spans 13 amino acids. CDR3 sequence: CATRDRGGQPQYF. CDR3 nucleotides: TGTGCCACCAGGGACAGGGGAGGACAGCCCCAGTACTTC.

The V gene is TRBV4-1, the J gene TRBJ1-4; TRBD1 is a possible D gene (5 bases). Germline V gene lookup returns CDR1 MGHRA and CDR2 YSYEKL. Trimming took 0 bases from V and 4 from J, leaving 21 bases between them. The CDR3 is made up of 19 amino acids. The CDR3 DNA reads TGCGCCAGCAGCCAAGATCGGAAGGGGCCCCTGATAAGTAATGAAAAACTGTTTTTT. It codes for CASSQDRKGPLISNEKLFF.

Concerning this clonotype itself: A read error is possible here, since a much larger clone lies one base away. The chain joins TRBV25-1 to TRBJ2-2; TRBD2 aligns across 7 bases. After removal of 4 bases from V and 16 bases from J, the junction contained 12 bases not matched to a gene. This CDR3 is built from 13 residues. Germline lookup yields CDR1 MGHDK and CDR2 SYGVNS. The DNA of the CDR3 is TGTGCCAGCAGTGGCCCGGGACTACCAGTGCCGTTTTTT. Translation: CASSGPGLPVPFF. Variable domain in full (rest from reference TRBV25-1 and TRBJ2-2): EADIYQTPRYLVIGTGKKITLECSQTMGHDKMYWYQQDPGMELHLIHYSYGVNSTEKGDLSSESTVSRIRTEHFPLTLESARPSHTSQYLCASSGPGLPVPFFGEGSRLTVL.

This clonotype was detected many times. The V call is TRBV20-1, the J call TRBJ2-5; tentatively, D is TRBD1 or TRBD2 (5 bases each). The CDR3 runs to 14 residues. V was trimmed by 3 bases and J by 1 base, leaving 12 bases between them. The V gene's germline CDR1 is DFQATT and CDR2 SNEGSKA (reference sequence). In DNA, the CDR3 is TGCAGTGCTAGCGGGACGGCCGTCCAAGAGACCCAGTACTTC. This codes for CSASGTAVQETQYF.